Following are 5 T cell receptor beta chains from one sample sequenced in a study of regulatory T cells in long-lasting Graves disease. Time point indicated: persistent/refractory GD, antithyroid drugs over 5 years with positive TRAb. From RNA extracted from PBMCs, the TCR library was made. Arm-PCR of CDR3 regions with iRepertoire HTBI primers generated TCR beta libraries. MiXCR was run by TCRdb on the multiplex PCR reads, yielding one entry per CDR3 protein. The sample has 350,000 to 500,000 distinct CDR3 sequences; approximately 22% are singletons. Specimen: peripheral blood mononuclear cells (PBMCs), collected when the disease was refractory, from a patient treated with antithyroid drugs. The receptors derive from a female donor with Graves disease.

This clonotype occurred many times. The chain combines TRBV3-1 with TRBJ1-1; maybe TRBD1 (6 bases). Trimming removed 4 bases at V and 0 bases at J, with 15 bases between. The CDR3 totals 16 residues. In germline, CDR1 is LGHDT, CDR2 YNNKEL (reference sequence). For the CDR3, the DNA is TGTGCCAGCAGCCCTAGTGGGGGGCCGATGAACACTGAAGCTTTCTTT. It specifies CASSPSGGPMNTEAFF.

The table lists this clonotype with a few counts. V gene TRBV9 combines with J gene TRBJ1-1; D call uncertain. The V and J ends lost 0 bases and 1 base respectively, with 25 bases between them. This CDR3 is built from 20 residues. CDR1 and CDR2 from the germline V gene are SGDLS and YYNGEE. The CDR3 bases are TGTGCCAGCAGCGTAGCTGAAGGGCAAGTCTACGCCTGGACGAACACTGAAGCTTTCTTT. It specifies CASSVAEGQVYAWTNTEAFF.

V gene TRBV7-9 combines with J gene TRBJ1-2; 11 nucleotides match TRBD1. The V segment lost 5 bases and the J segment 8 bases; nucleotides outside the gene matches: 7. The germline V gene encodes CDR1 SEHNR and CDR2 FQNEAQ (reference sequence). The CDR3 is 14 amino acids. The CDR3 reads CASSVDRGHRGYTF. CDR3 in DNA: TGTGCCAGCAGCGTGGACAGGGGGCATCGGGGCTACACCTTC.

A word on this clonotype: It may be a read error: a sequence one base away is much more abundant. The CDR3 loop reads CASNPQVGNERFF. The CDR3 bases are TGTGCCAGCAATCCTCAGGTGGGGAATGAGCGGTTCTTC. V is TRBV2 and J is TRBJ2-1; D unclear. The CDR3 is 13 residues long. Germline CDR1 reads SNHLY; CDR2 reads FYNNEI. The whole variable domain, remainder taken from reference TRBV2 and TRBJ2-1, is EPEVTQTPSHQVTQMGQEVILRCVPISNHLYFYWYRQILGQKVEFLVSFYNNEISEKSEIFDDQFSVERPDGSNFTLKIRSTKLEDSAMYFCASNPQVGNERFFGPGTRLTVL.

The chain uses TRBV5-6 and TRBJ1-1; D is uncertain. The germline V gene has CDR1 SGHDT and CDR2 YYEEEE. The length of the CDR3 is 13 residues. V lost 1 base to trimming and J lost 6 bases, with 10 bases between them. CDR3 loop: CASSLIRVPEAFF. DNA of the CDR3: TGTGCCAGCAGCTTGATAAGGGTTCCTGAAGCTTTCTTT.